This passage covers 3 T cell receptor beta chains from one sample sequenced in a study of T cell responses to AZD1222 COVID-19 vaccine. TCRdb keeps only in-frame clones here, not all; method: immunoSEQ multiplex PCR. Among approximately 150,000 clones, 87% were seen once, and the ten largest hold 0.85% to 1.1%. The starting material was peripheral blood, obtained 28 days after the second AZD1222 dose. Source of these receptors: an adult who received the AZD1222 COVID-19 vaccine.

The rearrangement links TRBV18 to TRBJ1-2; D possibly corresponds to TRBD1 (5 bases). From germline, CDR1 is KGHSH and CDR2 LQKENI. This CDR3 region has 15 residues. V lost 4 bases and J 4 bases, leaving 16 bases between the germline ends. CDR3 protein: CASSLSRGAGYGYTF. DNA of the CDR3: TGTGCCAGCTCACTATCGAGAGGGGCGGGCTATGGCTACACCTTC.

V gene TRBV29-1 combines with J gene TRBJ2-1, with 12 bases that match TRBD2. Trimming at V came to 3 bases and at J to 2 bases, leaving 8 bases not matched to a gene. Germline V gives CDR1 SQVTM, CDR2 ANQGSEA. This CDR3 has 17 residues. The CDR3 nucleotides read TGCAGCGTTGAGGCTAGCGGGGGGGCTTCCCCCTACAATGAGCAGTTCTTC. Translated: CSVEASGGASPYNEQFF.

The J gene is TRBJ1-2, the V gene TRBV7-2; 9 bases are a match to TRBD1. Germline V lookup: CDR1 SGHTA, CDR2 FQGNSA. The CDR3 has 13 amino acids. The V and J ends lost 5 bases and 7 bases, in that order; junction bases with no gene match: 5. DNA for the CDR3: TGTGCCAGCAGCGTCGACAGGGGGGGTGGCTACACCTTC. Amino acids: CASSVDRGGGYTF.